A selection of T cell receptor beta chains follows, all from one sample in a study. One entry per CDR3 protein results from TCRdb running MiXCR on the RT-PCR reads. This table holds fewer than 800,000 distinct CDR3 sequences, approximately 14% found once. Sequenced material: memory CD4+ T cells from blood. The receptors here all came from a female donor in good health, serving as a healthy control. Both conserved end residues are part of each CDR3. The size entry is marked missing in some rows and otherwise reads once, few, many or a size class.

clone_size v_call cdr3_aa
many TRBV7-2 CASSLEGWVQPQHF
many TRBV7-2 CASSPGPSYGYTF
NA TRBV28 CASSKIGTGNEKLFF
few TRBV20-1 CSAVGNREAFF
NA TRBV20-1 CSARGPDSGGAYNEQFF
few TRBV7-6 CASSSSQDFGEQYF
NA TRBV20-1 CSAVRTGGEQFF
many TRBV27 CASSRQGIGAYEQYF
many TRBV29-1 CSVGEGGNQPQHF
NA TRBV3-1 CASRLAGVVDGELFF
NA TRBV7-9 CASSGTGAFSNQPQHF
few TRBV7-9 CASSLGTGIGSPLHF
many TRBV4-3 CASSQEAWTSAGEQYF
few TRBV7-2 CASSLRPSVDEQYF
NA TRBV6-2/TRBV6-3 CASSYSAAGELFF
NA TRBV5-8 CASRQGAEDTQYF
NA TRBV9 CASSVERTSLFLSPEVDEQYF
few TRBV28 CASSITNRGGITF
few TRBV20-1 CSARQGVDEQYF
NA TRBV11-3 CASSGLAGASGELFF
few TRBV9 CASSKLALTDTQYF
NA TRBV5-1 CASSLEVVSSTDTQYF
few TRBV12-3/TRBV12-4 CASSRPPDTQYF
many TRBV10-3 CAISGDGADTQYF
many TRBV12-3/TRBV12-4 CASSSSSGGTDTQYF
NA TRBV3-1 CASSRDRDSPLYF
many TRBV5-1 CASSPRTGGNSGANVLTF
NA TRBV27 CASSLAGAPLHF
few TRBV10-2 CASSDSLGNNQPQHF
NA TRBV28 CASSPRTGRTEAFF
few TRBV4-3 CASSQRWGGDQPQHF
NA TRBV20-1 CSARDQGGATNEKLFF
many TRBV5-6 CASSLPASGEAFF
few TRBV11-2 CASSTWAVIMDTQYF
many TRBV7-8 CASSPRGNYEQYF
NA TRBV12-3/TRBV12-4 CASREGTGWSTEAFF
few TRBV20-1 CSASPLGGEKLFF